The table lists the clone carrying this T cell receptor beta chain with many counts. The data were taken from a study of spatial heterogeneity in lung cancer. This CDR3 comprises 13 residues. From germline, CDR1 is LNHDA and CDR2 SQIVND (reference sequence). V shed 6 bases and J shed 7 bases, with 15 bases lying between them. Noted time point: sample taken at primary tumor resection. Samples were donated by 72 untreated early-stage non-small cell lung cancer patients. TCRdb ran MiXCR on the 5' RACE reads and lists one entry per CDR3 protein. Of about 61,000 distinct CDR3 sequences listed, under 7.5% are singletons.

The sequence was collected from a female donor with early-stage non-small cell lung cancer. The chain combines TRBV19 with TRBJ1-2; D not certain. The specimen was PBMCs, collected at surgery. CDR3 protein: CASRSERLGGYTF. CDR3 DNA: TGTGCCAGTAGATCCGAGAGGTTGGGTGGCTACACCTTC.